The T cell receptor (beta chain) described here comes from a study of Graves' ophthalmopathy and Graves' hyperthyroidism. RNA transcripts provided the template for amplifying TCR beta CDR3 regions. Amplification began with first-round RT-PCR using HTBI primers, then second-round multiplex PCR was performed. Using its own MiXCR run on the multiplex PCR reads, TCRdb lists one record per CDR3 protein. Altogether hundreds of thousands of distinct CDR3 sequences are present, around 20% being singletons, with the ten largest covering around 3.2%. CDR1 is MDHEN, CDR2 SYDVKM, per germline. The CDR3 runs 14 residues. V was trimmed by 1 base and J by 7 bases, leaving 11 bases between them.

The chain uses TRBV28 and TRBJ1-5; a possible D gene is TRBD1 (6 bases). The specimen was peripheral blood. This clonotype was obtained from a woman between 18 and 29 years old with stable Graves' hyperthyroidism. CDR3 residues: CASSLSPGGQPQHF. The CDR3, as DNA: TGTGCCAGCAGTTTATCCCCGGGGGGCCAGCCCCAGCATTTT.